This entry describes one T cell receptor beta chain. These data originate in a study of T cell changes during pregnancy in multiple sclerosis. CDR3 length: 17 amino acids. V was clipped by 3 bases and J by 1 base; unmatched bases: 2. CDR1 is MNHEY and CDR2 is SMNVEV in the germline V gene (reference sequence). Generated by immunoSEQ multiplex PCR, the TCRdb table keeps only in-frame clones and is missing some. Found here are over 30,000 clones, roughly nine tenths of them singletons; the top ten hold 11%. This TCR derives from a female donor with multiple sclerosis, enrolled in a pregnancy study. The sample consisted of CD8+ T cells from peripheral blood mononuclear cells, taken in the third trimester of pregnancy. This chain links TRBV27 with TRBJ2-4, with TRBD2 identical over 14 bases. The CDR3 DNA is TGTGCCAGCAGTTTGACTAGCGGGGGGGTTGCCAAAAACATTCAGTACTTC. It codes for CASSLTSGGVAKNIQYF.